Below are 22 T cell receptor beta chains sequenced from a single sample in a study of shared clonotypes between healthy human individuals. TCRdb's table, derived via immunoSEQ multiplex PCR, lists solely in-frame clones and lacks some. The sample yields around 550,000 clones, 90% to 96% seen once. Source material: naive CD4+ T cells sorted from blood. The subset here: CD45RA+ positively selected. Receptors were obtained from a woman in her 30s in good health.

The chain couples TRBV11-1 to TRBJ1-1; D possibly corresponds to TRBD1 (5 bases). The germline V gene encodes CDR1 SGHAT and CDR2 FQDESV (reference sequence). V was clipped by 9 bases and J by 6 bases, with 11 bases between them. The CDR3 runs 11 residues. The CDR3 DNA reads TGTGCCAGTTTTTCGGGGGCTGAAGCTTTCTTT. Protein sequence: CASFSGAEAFF.

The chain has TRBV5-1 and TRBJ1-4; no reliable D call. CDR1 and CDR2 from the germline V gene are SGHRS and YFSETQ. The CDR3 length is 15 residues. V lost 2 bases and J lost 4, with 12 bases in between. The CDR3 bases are TGCGCCAGCAGCTTTGGGCAGGCGATTAATGAAAAACTGTTTTTT. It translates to CASSFGQAINEKLFF.

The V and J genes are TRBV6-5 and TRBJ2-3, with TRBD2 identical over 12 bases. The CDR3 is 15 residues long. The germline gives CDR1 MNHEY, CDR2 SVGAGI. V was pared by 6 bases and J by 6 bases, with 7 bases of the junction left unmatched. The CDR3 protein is CASSRGLAGIDTQYF. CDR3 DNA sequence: TGTGCCAGCAGCCGAGGACTAGCGGGGATTGATACGCAGTATTTT.

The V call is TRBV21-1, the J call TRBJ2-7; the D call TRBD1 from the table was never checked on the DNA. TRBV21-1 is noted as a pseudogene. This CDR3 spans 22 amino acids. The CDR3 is CASSKFAGKFRGQPPDPYEQYF. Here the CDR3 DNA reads TGTGCCAGCAGCAAATTCGCGGGGAAGTTTAGGGGACAGCCCCCCGATCCCTACGAGCAGTACTTC.

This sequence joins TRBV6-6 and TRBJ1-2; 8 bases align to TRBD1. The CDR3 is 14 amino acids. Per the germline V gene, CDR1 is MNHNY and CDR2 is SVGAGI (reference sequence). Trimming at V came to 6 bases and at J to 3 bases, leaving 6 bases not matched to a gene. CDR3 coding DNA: TGTGCCAGCAGCCCAGGGGGCGCGGACTATGGCTACACCTTC. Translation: CASSPGGADYGYTF.

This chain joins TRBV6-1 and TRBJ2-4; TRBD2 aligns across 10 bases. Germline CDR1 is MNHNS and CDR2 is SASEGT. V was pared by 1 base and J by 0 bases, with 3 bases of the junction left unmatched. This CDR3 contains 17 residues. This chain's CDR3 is CASSEERTSGAKNIQYF. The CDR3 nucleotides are TGTGCCAGCAGTGAAGAGAGGACTAGCGGAGCCAAAAACATTCAGTACTTC.

CDR3 amino acids: CASSLPPLGSSYNEQFF. The CDR3 nucleotides read TGTGCCAGTAGTCTTCCCCCCCTAGGGAGCTCCTACAATGAGCAGTTCTTC. This chain links TRBV19 with TRBJ2-1; D perhaps matches TRBD2 (5 bases). The CDR3 is 17 amino acids. CDR1 and CDR2 from the germline V gene are LNHDA and SQIVND (reference sequence). V was pared by 5 bases and J by 0 bases, with 17 bases between.

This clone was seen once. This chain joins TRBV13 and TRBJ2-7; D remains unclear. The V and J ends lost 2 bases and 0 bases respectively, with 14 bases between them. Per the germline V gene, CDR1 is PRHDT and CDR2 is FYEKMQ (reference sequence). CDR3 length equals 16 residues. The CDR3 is CASSLRLSLGSYEQYF. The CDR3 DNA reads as TGTGCCAGCAGCTTACGGTTAAGTCTAGGCTCCTACGAGCAGTACTTC. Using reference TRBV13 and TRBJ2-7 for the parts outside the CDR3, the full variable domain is AAGVIQSPRHLIKEKRETATLKCYPIPRHDTVYWYQQGPGQDPQFLISFYEKMQSDKGSIPDRFSAQQFSDYHSELNMSSLELGDSALYFCASSLRLSLGSYEQYFGPGTRLTVT.

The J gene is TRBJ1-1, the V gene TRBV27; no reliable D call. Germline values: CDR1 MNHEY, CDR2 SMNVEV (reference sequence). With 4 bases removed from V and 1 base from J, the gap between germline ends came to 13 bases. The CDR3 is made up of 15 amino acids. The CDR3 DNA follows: TGTGCCAGCAGTTCCTTGCGGGTGCCGAACACTGAAGCTTTCTTT. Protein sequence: CASSSLRVPNTEAFF.

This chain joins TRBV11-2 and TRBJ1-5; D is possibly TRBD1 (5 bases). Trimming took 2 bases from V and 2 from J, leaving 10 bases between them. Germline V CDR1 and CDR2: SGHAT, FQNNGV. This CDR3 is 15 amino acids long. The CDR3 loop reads CASSLSGDGNQPQHF. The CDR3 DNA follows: TGTGCCAGCAGCTTATCGGGGGACGGCAATCAGCCCCAGCATTTT.

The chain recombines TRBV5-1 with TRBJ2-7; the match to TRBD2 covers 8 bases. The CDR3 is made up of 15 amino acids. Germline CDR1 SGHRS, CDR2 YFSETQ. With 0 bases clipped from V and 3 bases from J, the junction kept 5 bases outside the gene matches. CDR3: CASSLGTSGYYEQYF. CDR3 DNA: TGCGCCAGCAGCTTGGGAACTAGCGGATACTACGAGCAGTACTTC. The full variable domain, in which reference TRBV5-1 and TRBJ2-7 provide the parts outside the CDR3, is KAGVTQTPRYLIKTRGQQVTLSCSPISGHRSVSWYQQTPGQGLQFLFEYFSETQRNKGNFPGRFSGRQFSNSRSEMNVSTLELGDSALYLCASSLGTSGYYEQYFGPGTRLTVT.

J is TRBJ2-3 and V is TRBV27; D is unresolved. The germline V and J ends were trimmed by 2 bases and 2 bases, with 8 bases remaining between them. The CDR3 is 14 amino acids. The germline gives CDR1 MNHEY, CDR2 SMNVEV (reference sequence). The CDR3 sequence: CASSLTTSTDTQYF. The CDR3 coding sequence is TGTGCCAGCAGTTTAACTACTTCCACAGATACGCAGTATTTT.

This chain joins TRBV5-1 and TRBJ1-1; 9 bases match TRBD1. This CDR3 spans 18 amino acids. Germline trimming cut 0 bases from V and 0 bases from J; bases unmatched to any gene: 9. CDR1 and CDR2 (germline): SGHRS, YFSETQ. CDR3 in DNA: TGCGCCAGCAGCTTGGGGGACAGGGTCGGCTACATGAACACTGAAGCTTTCTTT. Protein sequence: CASSLGDRVGYMNTEAFF.

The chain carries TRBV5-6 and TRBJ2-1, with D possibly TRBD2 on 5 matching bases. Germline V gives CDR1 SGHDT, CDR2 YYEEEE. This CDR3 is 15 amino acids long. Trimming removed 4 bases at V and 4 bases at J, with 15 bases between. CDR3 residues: CASSRLGEQYNEQFF. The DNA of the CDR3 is TGTGCCAGCAGCCGTCTCGGGGAGCAATACAATGAGCAGTTCTTC.

The CDR3 reads CASSHPGTESTEAFF. The DNA of the CDR3 is TGTGCCAGCAGTCATCCCGGGACAGAGTCCACCGAAGCTTTCTTT. This chain connects TRBV28 to TRBJ1-1, with 7 bases fitting TRBD1. Germline-derived CDR1 and CDR2 are MDHEN and SYDVKM. With V trimmed by 5 bases and J by 8 bases, 14 bases remained unmatched. The CDR3 runs 15 residues. The variable domain in full, with the rest retrieved from reference TRBV28 and TRBJ1-1, is DVKVTQSSRYLVKRTGEKVFLECVQDMDHENMFWYRQDPGLGLRLIYFSYDVKMKEKGDIPEGYSVSREKKERFSLILESASTNQTSMYLCASSHPGTESTEAFFGQGTRLTVV.

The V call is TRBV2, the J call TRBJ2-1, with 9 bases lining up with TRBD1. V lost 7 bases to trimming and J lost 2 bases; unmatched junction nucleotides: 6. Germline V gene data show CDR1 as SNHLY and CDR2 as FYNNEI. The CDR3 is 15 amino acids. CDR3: CASNDRGRTYNEQFF. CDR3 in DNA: TGTGCCAGCAACGACAGGGGGAGAACCTACAATGAGCAGTTCTTC.

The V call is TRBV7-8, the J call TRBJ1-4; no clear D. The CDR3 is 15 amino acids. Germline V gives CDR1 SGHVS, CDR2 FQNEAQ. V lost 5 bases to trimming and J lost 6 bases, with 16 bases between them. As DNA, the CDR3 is TGTGCCAGCAGCGAAGTTCGTGGGGAGGATGAAAAACTGTTTTTT. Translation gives CASSEVRGEDEKLFF.

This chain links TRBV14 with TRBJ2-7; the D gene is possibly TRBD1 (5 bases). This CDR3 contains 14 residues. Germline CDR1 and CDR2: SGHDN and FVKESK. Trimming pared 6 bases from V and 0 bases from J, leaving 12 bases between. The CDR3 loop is CASSYLGDSYEQYF. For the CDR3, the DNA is TGTGCCAGCAGTTACCTAGGGGACTCCTACGAGCAGTACTTC.

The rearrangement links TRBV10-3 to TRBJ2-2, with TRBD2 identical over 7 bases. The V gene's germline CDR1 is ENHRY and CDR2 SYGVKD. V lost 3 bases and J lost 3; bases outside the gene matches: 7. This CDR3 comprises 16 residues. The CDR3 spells CAISEWSGTYTGELFF. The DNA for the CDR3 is TGTGCCATCAGTGAATGGAGCGGGACCTACACCGGGGAGCTGTTTTTT.

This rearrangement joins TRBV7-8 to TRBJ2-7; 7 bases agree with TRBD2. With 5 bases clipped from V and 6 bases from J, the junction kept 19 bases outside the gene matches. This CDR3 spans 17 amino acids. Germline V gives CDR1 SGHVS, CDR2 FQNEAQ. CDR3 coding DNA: TGTGCCAGCAGCGACGCTAGGTTGGGCGGGAGTCTTCCCGAGCAGTACTTC. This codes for CASSDARLGGSLPEQYF.

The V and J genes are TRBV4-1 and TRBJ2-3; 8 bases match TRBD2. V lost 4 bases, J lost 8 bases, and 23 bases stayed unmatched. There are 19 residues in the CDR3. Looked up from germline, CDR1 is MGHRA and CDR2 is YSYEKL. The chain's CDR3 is CASSLHPPGGGTQMGTQYF. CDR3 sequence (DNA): TGCGCCAGCAGCCTGCACCCCCCCGGGGGGGGGACCCAGATGGGTACGCAGTATTTT.

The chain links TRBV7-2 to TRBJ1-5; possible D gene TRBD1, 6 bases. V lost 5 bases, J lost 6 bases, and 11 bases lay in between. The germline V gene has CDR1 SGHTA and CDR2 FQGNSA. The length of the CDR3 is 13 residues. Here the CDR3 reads CASSPEQGQPQHF. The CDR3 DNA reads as TGTGCCAGCAGCCCCGAACAGGGTCAGCCCCAGCATTTT. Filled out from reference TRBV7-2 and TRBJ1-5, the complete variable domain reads GAGVSQSPSNKVTEKGKDVELRCDPISGHTALYWYRQSLGQGLEFLIYFQGNSAPDKSGLPSDRFSAERTGGSVSTLTIQRTQQEDSAVYLCASSPEQGQPQHFGDGTRLSIL.